Each of the 15 T cell receptor beta chains below was sequenced from the same sample in a study of blood T cell repertoires in COVID-19. Sequencing was performed with immunoSEQ multiplex PCR; in TCRdb, only in-frame clones are kept and a portion is missing. The data show more than 200,000 clones, with approximately 82% seen just once and roughly 7.6% held by the top ten. The sample comprised peripheral blood. The receptors here all came from a woman in her forties or fifties with acute or convalescent COVID-19.

This clone was observed a single time. The rearrangement links TRBV19 to TRBJ2-7; perhaps TRBD2 as D (6 bases). Trimming took 9 bases from V and 3 from J, leaving 30 bases between them. The CDR3 length is 18 residues. CDR1 and CDR2 (germline): LNHDA, SQIVND (reference sequence). The CDR3 here is CARDELGMDSRRGYEQYF. CDR3 DNA: TGTGCCAGAGACGAACTGGGGATGGACTCGAGGAGGGGCTACGAGCAGTACTTC.

This rearrangement joins TRBV29-1 to TRBJ2-1; 7 bases are a match to TRBD2. Per germline, CDR1 SQVTM and CDR2 ANQGSEA. This CDR3 is 13 amino acids long. The ends lost 5 bases at V and 7 bases at J; junction bases unmatched: 8. The CDR3 DNA sequence: TGCAGCGTTAGGTGGCGGGAGTGGAATGAGCAGTTCTTC. Translated, it gives CSVRWREWNEQFF.

The chain employs TRBV28 and TRBJ1-1; no clear D. The CDR3 is made up of 14 amino acids. Germline V gene sequence: CDR1 MDHEN, CDR2 SYDVKM. V lost 5 bases, J lost 3 bases, and 13 bases lay in between. The CDR3 is CASSGVLLDTEAFF. CDR3 DNA: TGTGCCAGCAGTGGGGTCCTACTAGACACTGAAGCTTTCTTT.

The J gene is TRBJ2-7, the V gene TRBV11-2, with D perhaps matching TRBD1 (5 bases). Trimming removed 4 bases from V and 5 bases from J, with 15 bases in between. The germline gives CDR1 SGHAT, CDR2 FQNNGV. This CDR3 spans 14 amino acids. The CDR3 spells CASSSPRLGDEQYF. The DNA of the CDR3 is TGTGCCAGCAGCTCCCCCCGGTTAGGGGACGAGCAGTACTTC.

The V and J genes are TRBV11-3 and TRBJ2-1; 10 positions match TRBD2. The germline V gene encodes CDR1 SGHNT and CDR2 YENEEA. CDR3 size: 15 residues. V gave up 7 bases and J gave up 3 bases; unmatched junction bases: 6. CDR3 sequence reads: CASTSVAGGYNEQFF. The CDR3 DNA reads TGTGCCAGCACCTCAGTAGCGGGAGGCTACAATGAGCAGTTCTTC. The full variable domain, with the rest looked up from reference TRBV11-3 and TRBJ2-1, is EAGVVQSPRYKIIEKKQPVAFWCNPISGHNTLYWYLQNLGQGPELLIRYENEEAVDDSQLPKDRFSAERLKGVDSTLKIQPAELGDSAVYLCASTSVAGGYNEQFFGPGTRLTVL.

This rearrangement joins TRBV21-1 to TRBJ2-6; the table's D call of TRBD1 was not tested on the DNA. TRBV21-1 is assigned pseudogene status. This CDR3 spans 17 amino acids. The DNA of the CDR3 is TGTGCCAGCAGAGACGCCCCCAGGGGGCCCGGGGCCAACGTCCTGACTTTC. Protein sequence: CASRDAPRGPGANVLTF.

This chain links TRBV18 with TRBJ1-2; the D gene is possibly TRBD1 (5 bases). The V and J ends lost 3 bases and 2 bases respectively, with 13 bases between them. The CDR3 extends over 15 amino acids. In germline, CDR1 is KGHSH, CDR2 LQKENI. This CDR3 is CASSPNRDSNYGYTF. CDR3 nucleotides: TGTGCCAGCTCACCGAACCGCGACAGCAACTATGGCTACACCTTC. Filled out from reference TRBV18 and TRBJ1-2, the complete variable domain reads NAGVMQNPRHLVRRRGQEARLRCSPMKGHSHVYWYRQLPEEGLKFMVYLQKENIIDESGMPKERFSAEFPKEGPSILRIQQVVRGDSAAYFCASSPNRDSNYGYTFGSGTRLTVV.

This clone was detected a few times. The chain is built from TRBV5-1 and TRBJ2-7, with 8 bases matching TRBD1. Germline loops: CDR1 SGHRS, CDR2 YFSETQ. After removal of 4 bases from V and 7 bases from J, the junction contained 16 bases not matched to a gene. The CDR3 extends over 16 amino acids. Written as DNA, the CDR3 is TGCGCCAGCAGCAGAACAGGACAGGGTCCATGGGGGGAGCAGTACTTC. Encoded protein: CASSRTGQGPWGEQYF.

The V call is TRBV9, the J call TRBJ2-1, with a possible D match to TRBD2 (6 bases). CDR1 is SGDLS, CDR2 YYNGEE, per germline. Trimming stripped 0 bases from V and 5 bases from J, with 9 bases between. The CDR3 sequence is 14 residues long. The DNA of the CDR3 is TGTGCCAGCAGCGTAGGTGGGACTGACAATGAGCAGTTCTTC. Its translation: CASSVGGTDNEQFF.

The chain is built from TRBV27 and TRBJ2-5; possible D gene TRBD1, 6 bases. Trimming took off 3 bases at V and 0 bases at J, with 14 bases between the two ends. CDR1 and CDR2 from the germline V gene are MNHEY and SMNVEV (reference sequence). The CDR3 extends over 16 amino acids. The CDR3 reads CASSFLKTGNQETQYF. The CDR3 DNA is TGTGCCAGCAGTTTCCTCAAAACAGGGAACCAAGAGACCCAGTACTTC.

This clone appeared a few times. V usage is TRBV5-1 and J usage is TRBJ2-2; the match to TRBD2 covers 8 bases. This CDR3 spans 15 amino acids. In germline, CDR1 is SGHRS, CDR2 YFSETQ. The J segment lost 4 bases and the V segment lost 2 bases, leaving 4 bases of the junction unmatched. The CDR3 protein is CASSLIAGSTGELFF. CDR3 nucleotide sequence: TGCGCCAGCAGCTTAATAGCGGGATCCACCGGGGAGCTGTTTTTT.

V usage is TRBV5-5 and J usage is TRBJ2-1; 12 bases match TRBD2. The CDR3 is 15 residues long. The V and J ends lost 4 bases and 7 bases, in that order; junction bases with no gene match: 6. In germline, CDR1 is SGHKS, CDR2 YYEKEE (reference sequence). This CDR3 is CASSILAGGGNEQFF. The CDR3 nucleotides are TGTGCCAGCAGCATACTAGCGGGAGGAGGTAATGAGCAGTTCTTC.

The CDR3 region has the DNA TGTGCCAGCAGCTTTGGTCTGGGTAGCGGGGGCTCTCAGGCCTACGAGCAGTACTTC. Residues: CASSFGLGSGGSQAYEQYF. This rearrangement joins TRBV5-6 to TRBJ2-7, with 9 bases that match TRBD2. The CDR3 contains 19 residues. The germline CDR1 and CDR2 sequences are SGHDT and YYEEEE. V lost 2 bases to trimming and J lost 2 bases; unmatched junction nucleotides: 17.

This sequence joins TRBV5-6 and TRBJ2-3; maybe TRBD1 (5 bases). The CDR3 is 14 amino acids. Germline V gene data show CDR1 as SGHDT and CDR2 as YYEEEE. V lost 3 bases and J lost 6, with 14 bases in between. The CDR3 region has the DNA TGTGCCAGCAGCTCAGCAGGGTTCCGGGATACGCAGTATTTT. Translating it yields CASSSAGFRDTQYF.

The chain combines TRBV5-6 with TRBJ2-5; 10 nucleotides align to TRBD1. V shed 2 bases and J 7 bases; nucleotides not matched to a gene: 8. Germline V CDR1 and CDR2: SGHDT, YYEEEE. The CDR3 has 15 residues. CDR3 residues: CASSFVDRGRGTQYF. The CDR3 coding sequence is TGTGCCAGCAGCTTCGTTGACAGGGGGCGTGGGACCCAGTACTTC.